Described below is a single T cell receptor beta chain sequence and its context. The antigen is unknown. The V and J ends lost 5 bases and 3 bases, in that order; junction bases with no gene match: 5. The CDR3 length is 16 residues. CDR1 and CDR2 from the germline V gene are SGHAT and FQNNGV. Some clones are missing from TCRdb's copy, which holds only in-frame ones; the method was immunoSEQ multiplex PCR. The profile covers some 21,000 clones, with 90% to 95% appearing a single time and 3.5% to 5% taken by the ten largest. The source of the sample is a study of T cells in localized non-small cell lung cancer. General study results and limits: It was uninvolved adjacent lung that showed the highest T cell clonality, exceeding tumor.

The source of this sequence is a male donor older than 55 with stage I squamous cell lung carcinoma. Sample: peripheral blood, taken before any cancer treatment. This chain links TRBV11-2 with TRBJ2-3; 13 nucleotides line up with TRBD2. In DNA form, the CDR3 reads TGTGCCAGCAGCGTCACTAGCGGGAGGGGAACAGATACGCAGTATTTT. It codes for CASSVTSGRGTDTQYF.